These T cell receptor beta chains were read from a single sample in a study of shared clonotypes between healthy human individuals. The repertoire was sequenced with immunoSEQ multiplex PCR; TCRdb's copy has only in-frame clones and lacks some. The profile covers about 2 million clones, with 95% appearing a single time and 0.1% to 0.15% taken by the ten largest. The sample was naive CD4+ T cells sorted from blood. The receptors originated from a man aged 18 to 29 in good health. Both conserved end residues are part of each CDR3. The order of the fields is J gene, D gene, clone size, V gene, CDR3 protein, CDR3 DNA. The D gene is left open where the match is weak. The listing skips clone size in some rows; elsewhere it reads once, few, many or a size class.

J: TRBJ1-5; D: -; size: -; V: TRBV19; CDR3: CASSPFTGSNQPQHF; DNA: TGTGCCAGTAGTCCATTCACCGGTAGCAATCAGCCCCAGCATTTT
J: TRBJ2-7; D: TRBD1; size: -; V: TRBV10-3; CDR3: CATRDRVHEQYF; DNA: TGTGCCACCCGGGACAGGGTCCACGAGCAGTACTTC
J: TRBJ1-2; D: -; size: once; V: TRBV10-3; CDR3: CAISESEGETYGYTF; DNA: TGTGCCATCAGTGAGTCGGAGGGAGAAACCTATGGCTACACCTTC
J: TRBJ2-1; D: TRBD2; size: -; V: TRBV5-1; CDR3: CASSELAGVTYNEQFF; DNA: TGCGCCAGCAGCGAACTAGCGGGAGTTACTTACAATGAGCAGTTCTTC
J: TRBJ2-1; D: -; size: -; V: TRBV2; CDR3: CASPIRGQSSYNEQFF; DNA: TGTGCCAGCCCAATCCGGGGTCAAAGCTCCTACAATGAGCAGTTCTTC
J: TRBJ2-3; D: -; size: -; V: TRBV6-5; CDR3: CASSYSISDTQYF; DNA: TGTGCCAGCAGTTACTCGATCTCCGATACGCAGTATTTT
J: TRBJ2-5; D: -; size: -; V: TRBV14; CDR3: CASSQGGIETQYF; DNA: TGTGCCAGCAGCCAAGGGGGGATAGAGACCCAGTACTTC
J: TRBJ2-3; D: -; size: -; V: TRBV7-2; CDR3: CASSFGGRSTDTQYF; DNA: TGTGCCAGCAGCTTTGGCGGACGTAGCACAGATACGCAGTATTTT
J: TRBJ2-7; D: -; size: -; V: TRBV7-2; CDR3: CASSLEGSSYEQYF; DNA: TGTGCCAGCAGCTTAGAAGGGAGCTCCTACGAGCAGTACTTC
J: TRBJ2-7; D: TRBD1; size: -; V: TRBV5-4; CDR3: CASSSPGQGANEQYF; DNA: TGTGCCAGCAGCTCCCCGGGACAGGGGGCAAACGAGCAGTACTTC
J: TRBJ2-3; D: -; size: -; V: TRBV6-5; CDR3: CASSSMDAQYF; DNA: TGTGCCAGCAGTTCGATGGACGCGCAGTATTTT
J: TRBJ2-4; D: -; size: -; V: TRBV27; CDR3: CASSPSPAILAKNIQYF; DNA: TGTGCCAGCAGCCCCAGCCCAGCTATCCTAGCCAAAAACATTCAGTACTTC
J: TRBJ2-2; D: TRBD2; size: once; V: TRBV10-1; CDR3: CASSELADFTGELFF; DNA: TGCGCCAGCAGTGAGCTAGCGGATTTCACCGGGGAGCTGTTTTTT
J: TRBJ2-5; D: -; size: many; V: TRBV7-9; CDR3: CASFQGRQETQYF; DNA: TGTGCCAGCTTCCAGGGTCGACAAGAGACCCAGTACTTC
J: TRBJ2-2; D: -; size: -; V: TRBV5-1; CDR3: CASSTGRTNTGELFF; DNA: TGCGCCAGCAGCACCGGACGGACGAACACCGGGGAGCTGTTTTTT
J: TRBJ2-7; D: TRBD2; size: -; V: TRBV18; CDR3: CASSIAGAYEQYF; DNA: TGTGCCAGCTCAATAGCGGGTGCCTACGAGCAGTACTTC
J: TRBJ2-7; D: -; size: -; V: TRBV18; CDR3: CASSPWGGAVSEQYF; DNA: TGTGCCAGCTCACCTTGGGGGGGCGCGGTGAGCGAGCAGTACTTC
J: TRBJ1-3; D: -; size: -; V: TRBV5-1; CDR3: CASSLAGADTIYF; DNA: TGCGCCAGCAGCTTGGCGGGGGCGGACACCATATATTTT
J: TRBJ2-3; D: -; size: -; V: TRBV6-1; CDR3: CASSLAGTDTQYF; DNA: TGTGCCAGCAGTCTAGCCGGCACAGATACGCAGTATTTT
J: TRBJ1-1; D: -; size: few; V: TRBV7-3; CDR3: CASSLMVNTEAFF; DNA: TGTGCCAGCAGCTTAATGGTGAACACTGAAGCTTTCTTT
J: TRBJ1-2; D: TRBD1; size: -; V: TRBV7-2; CDR3: CASSTDRGANYGYTF; DNA: TGTGCCAGCAGCACAGACAGGGGCGCTAACTATGGCTACACCTTC
J: TRBJ2-3; D: -; size: -; V: TRBV10-1; CDR3: CASSELAGAGTDTQYF; DNA: TGCGCCAGCAGTGAGTTGGCGGGGGCCGGCACAGATACGCAGTATTTT
J: TRBJ1-1; D: -; size: -; V: TRBV28; CDR3: CASGLDRTNTEAFF; DNA: TGTGCCAGCGGGCTGGACAGAACGAACACTGAAGCTTTCTTT
J: TRBJ2-2; D: -; size: -; V: TRBV5-1; CDR3: CASSLDVANTGELFF; DNA: TGCGCCAGCAGCCTAGATGTAGCGAACACCGGGGAGCTGTTTTTT
J: TRBJ2-6; D: TRBD1; size: -; V: TRBV9; CDR3: CASTTDRGRSGANVLTF; DNA: TGTGCCAGCACGACGGACAGGGGGCGTTCTGGGGCCAACGTCCTGACTTTC
J: TRBJ2-1; D: -; size: -; V: TRBV18; CDR3: CASSRYRDSGSYNEQFF; DNA: TGTGCCAGCTCACGATACAGGGATTCGGGCTCCTACAATGAGCAGTTCTTC
J: TRBJ1-5; D: -; size: -; V: TRBV28; CDR3: CASSPRNQPQHF; DNA: TGTGCCAGCAGTCCCCGCAATCAGCCCCAGCATTTT
J: TRBJ2-5; D: -; size: -; V: TRBV10-3; CDR3: CAISESVQETQYF; DNA: TGTGCCATCAGTGAGTCCGTCCAAGAGACCCAGTACTTC
J: TRBJ2-1; D: -; size: -; V: TRBV21-1; CDR3: CASSPRSEGQMYNEQFF; DNA: TGTGCCAGCAGCCCCCGATCCGAGGGGCAGATGTACAATGAGCAGTTCTTC
J: TRBJ2-5; D: -; size: -; V: TRBV10-3; CDR3: CAISVSGAQETQYF; DNA: TGTGCCATCAGTGTAAGTGGGGCACAAGAGACCCAGTACTTC
J: TRBJ1-1; D: -; size: many; V: TRBV10-3; CDR3: CAISPWETVNTEAFF; DNA: TGTGCCATCTCCCCCTGGGAGACAGTGAACACTGAAGCTTTCTTT
J: TRBJ1-5; D: -; size: -; V: TRBV30; CDR3: CAWSVQQGLRGDQPQHF; DNA: TGTGCCTGGAGTGTACAACAGGGCCTCCGGGGGGATCAGCCCCAGCATTTT
J: TRBJ2-1; D: TRBD2; size: -; V: TRBV6-4; CDR3: CASSAGVISSEQFF; DNA: TGTGCCAGCTCTGCGGGGGTCATATCCTCTGAGCAGTTCTTC
J: TRBJ1-4; D: TRBD1; size: -; V: TRBV6-5; CDR3: CASSSRDRGLEKLFF; DNA: TGTGCCAGCAGTTCCCGGGACAGGGGGCTTGAAAAACTGTTTTTT
J: TRBJ2-7; D: -; size: once; V: TRBV11-2; CDR3: CASSYVRGAYEQYF; DNA: TGTGCCAGCAGTTATGTCAGGGGTGCCTACGAGCAGTACTTC
J: TRBJ1-5; D: -; size: -; V: TRBV27; CDR3: CASSQLGPYQPQHF; DNA: TGTGCCAGCAGCCAGTTAGGGCCGTATCAGCCCCAGCATTTT
J: TRBJ1-4; D: -; size: -; V: TRBV4-1; CDR3: CASSQDYSQINEKLFF; DNA: TGCGCCAGCAGCCAAGATTATAGTCAGATCAATGAAAAACTGTTTTTT
J: TRBJ1-2; D: -; size: -; V: TRBV5-1; CDR3: CASSLGRATANYGYTF; DNA: TGCGCCAGCAGCTTGGGCAGGGCTACAGCTAACTATGGCTACACCTTC
J: TRBJ2-2; D: -; size: -; V: TRBV7-9; CDR3: CASSLVRGPGELFF; DNA: TGTGCCAGCAGCTTAGTACGGGGGCCCGGGGAGCTGTTTTTT
J: TRBJ1-2; D: -; size: -; V: TRBV4-1; CDR3: CASSPFPRDADVYGYTF; DNA: TGCGCCAGCAGCCCTTTTCCCCGGGACGCTGACGTCTATGGCTACACCTTC